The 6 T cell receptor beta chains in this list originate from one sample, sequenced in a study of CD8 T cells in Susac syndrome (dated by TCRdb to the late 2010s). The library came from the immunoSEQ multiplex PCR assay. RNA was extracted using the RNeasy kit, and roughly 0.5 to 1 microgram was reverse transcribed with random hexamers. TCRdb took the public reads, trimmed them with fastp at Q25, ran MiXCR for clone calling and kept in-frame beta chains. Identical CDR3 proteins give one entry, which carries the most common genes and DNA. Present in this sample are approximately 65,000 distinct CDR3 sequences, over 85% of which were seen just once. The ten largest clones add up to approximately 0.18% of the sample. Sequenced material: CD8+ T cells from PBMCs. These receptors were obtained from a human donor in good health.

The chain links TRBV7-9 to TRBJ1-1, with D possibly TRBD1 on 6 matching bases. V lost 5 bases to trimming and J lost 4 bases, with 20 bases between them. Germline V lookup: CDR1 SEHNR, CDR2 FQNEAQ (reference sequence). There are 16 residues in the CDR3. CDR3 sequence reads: CASSPQGARGTTEAFF. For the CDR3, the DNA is TGTGCCAGCAGCCCCCAGGGCGCCAGGGGCACCACTGAAGCTTTCTTT. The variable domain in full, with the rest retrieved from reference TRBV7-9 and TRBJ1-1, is DTGVSQNPRHKITKRGQNVTFRCDPISEHNRLYWYRQTLGQGPEFLTYFQNEAQLEKSRLLSDRFSAERPKGSFSTLEIQRTEQGDSAMYLCASSPQGARGTTEAFFGQGTRLTVV.

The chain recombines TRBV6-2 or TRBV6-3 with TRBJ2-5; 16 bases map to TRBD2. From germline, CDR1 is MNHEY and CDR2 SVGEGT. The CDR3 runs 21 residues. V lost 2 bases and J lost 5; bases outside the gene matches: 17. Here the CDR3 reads CASSYAPGLAGGSLPTETQYF. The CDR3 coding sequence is TGTGCCAGCAGTTACGCCCCGGGACTAGCGGGGGGGTCACTACCTACGGAGACCCAGTACTTC.

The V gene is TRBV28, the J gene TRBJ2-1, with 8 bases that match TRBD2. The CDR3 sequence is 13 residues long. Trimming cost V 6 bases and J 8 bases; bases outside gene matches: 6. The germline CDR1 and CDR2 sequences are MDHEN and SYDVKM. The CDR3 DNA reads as TGTGCCAGCAGCGATAGCGGGGAAGATGAGCAGTTCTTC. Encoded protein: CASSDSGEDEQFF.

DNA of the CDR3: TGCGCCAGCAGCCAAGATCCGGGCAGGGTAGATACGCAGTATTTT. This encodes CASSQDPGRVDTQYF. J is TRBJ2-3 and V is TRBV4-3; D possibly corresponds to TRBD1 (5 bases). V was clipped by 0 bases and J by 5 bases, with 12 bases between them. CDR1 and CDR2 from the germline V gene are LGHNA and YSLEER. This CDR3 has 15 residues.

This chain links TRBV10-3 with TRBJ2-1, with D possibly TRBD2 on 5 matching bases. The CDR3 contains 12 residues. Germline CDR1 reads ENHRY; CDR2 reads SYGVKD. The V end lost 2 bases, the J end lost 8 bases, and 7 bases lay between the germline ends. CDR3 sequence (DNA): TGTGCCATCAGTGAGCGGGGAGATGAGCAGTTCTTC. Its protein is CAISERGDEQFF.

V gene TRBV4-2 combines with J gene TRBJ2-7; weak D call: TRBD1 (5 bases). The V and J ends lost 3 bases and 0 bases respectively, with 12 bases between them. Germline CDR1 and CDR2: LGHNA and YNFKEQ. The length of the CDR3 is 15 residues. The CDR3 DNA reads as TGTGCCAGCAGCCACCGACAGTCAAGCTCCTACGAGCAGTACTTC. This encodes CASSHRQSSSYEQYF.